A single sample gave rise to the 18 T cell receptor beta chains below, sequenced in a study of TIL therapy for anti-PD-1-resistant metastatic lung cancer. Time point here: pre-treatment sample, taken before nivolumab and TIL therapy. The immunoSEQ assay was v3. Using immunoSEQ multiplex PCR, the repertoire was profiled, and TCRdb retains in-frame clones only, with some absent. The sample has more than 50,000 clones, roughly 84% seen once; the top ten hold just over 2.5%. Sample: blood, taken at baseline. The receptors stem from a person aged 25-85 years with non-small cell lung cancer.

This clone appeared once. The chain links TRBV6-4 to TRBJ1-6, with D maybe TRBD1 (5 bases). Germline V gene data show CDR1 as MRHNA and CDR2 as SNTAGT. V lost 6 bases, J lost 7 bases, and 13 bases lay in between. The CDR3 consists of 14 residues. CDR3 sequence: CASRLTASNSPLHF. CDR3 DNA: TGTGCCAGCAGACTGACAGCCTCCAATTCACCCCTCCACTTT.

As DNA, the CDR3 is TGCGCCAGCAGCCCCGGGACAGTCCCAGAGACCCAGTACTTC. Translated, it gives CASSPGTVPETQYF. V gene TRBV4-1 combines with J gene TRBJ2-5, with 7 bases identical to TRBD1. CDR3 length equals 14 residues. Trimming removed 4 bases from V and 4 bases from J; junction bases left unmatched: 6. Germline CDR1 and CDR2: MGHRA and YSYEKL.

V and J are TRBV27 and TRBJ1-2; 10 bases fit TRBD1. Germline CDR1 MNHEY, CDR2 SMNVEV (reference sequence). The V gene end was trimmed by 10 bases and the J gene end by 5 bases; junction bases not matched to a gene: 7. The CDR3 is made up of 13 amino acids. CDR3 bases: TGTGCCACCGGCGAGGGACAGGGGTATGGCTACACCTTC. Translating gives CATGEGQGYGYTF.

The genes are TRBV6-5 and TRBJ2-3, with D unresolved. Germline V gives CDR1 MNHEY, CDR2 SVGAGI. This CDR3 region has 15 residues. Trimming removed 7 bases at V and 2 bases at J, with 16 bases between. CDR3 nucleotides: TGTGCCAGCAAGACGTATTGGAGTTCCACAGATACGCAGTATTTT. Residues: CASKTYWSSTDTQYF.

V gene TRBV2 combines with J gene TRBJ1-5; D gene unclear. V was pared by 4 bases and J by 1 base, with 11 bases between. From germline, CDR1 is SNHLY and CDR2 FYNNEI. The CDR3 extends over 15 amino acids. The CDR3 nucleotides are TGTGCCAGCAGTGGGGAAGGGCTGAGCAATCAGCCCCAGCATTTT. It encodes CASSGEGLSNQPQHF.

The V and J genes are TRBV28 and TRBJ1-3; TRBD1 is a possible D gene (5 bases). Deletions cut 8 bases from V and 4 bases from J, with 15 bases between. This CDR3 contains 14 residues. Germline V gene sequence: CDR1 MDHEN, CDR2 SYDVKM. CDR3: CASGVRVPGNTIYF. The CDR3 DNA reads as TGTGCCAGCGGGGTCAGGGTACCCGGAAACACCATATATTTT.

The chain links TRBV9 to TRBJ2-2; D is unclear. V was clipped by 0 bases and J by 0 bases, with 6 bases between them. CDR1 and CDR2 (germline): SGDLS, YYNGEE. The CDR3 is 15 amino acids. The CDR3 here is CASSVGGANTGELFF. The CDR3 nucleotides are TGTGCCAGCAGCGTAGGCGGAGCGAACACCGGGGAGCTGTTTTTT.

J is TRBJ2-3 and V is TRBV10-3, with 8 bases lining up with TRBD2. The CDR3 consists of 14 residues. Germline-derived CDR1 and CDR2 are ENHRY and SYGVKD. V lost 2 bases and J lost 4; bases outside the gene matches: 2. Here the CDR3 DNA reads TGTGCCATCAGTGAGGGAGCGGGAGCAGATACGCAGTATTTT. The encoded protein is CAISEGAGADTQYF.

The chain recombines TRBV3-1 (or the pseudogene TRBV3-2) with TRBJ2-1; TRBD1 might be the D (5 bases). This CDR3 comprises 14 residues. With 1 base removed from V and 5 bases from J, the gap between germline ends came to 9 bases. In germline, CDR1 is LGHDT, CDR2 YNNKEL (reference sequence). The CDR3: CASSQAGLNNEQFF. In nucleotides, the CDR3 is TGTGCCAGCAGCCAAGCAGGGTTGAACAATGAGCAGTTCTTC.

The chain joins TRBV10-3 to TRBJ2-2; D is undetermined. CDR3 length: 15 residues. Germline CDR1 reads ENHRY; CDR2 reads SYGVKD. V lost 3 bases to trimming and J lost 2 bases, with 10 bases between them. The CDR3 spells CAISELEPNTGELFF. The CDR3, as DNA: TGTGCCATCAGTGAATTGGAACCCAACACCGGGGAGCTGTTTTTT.

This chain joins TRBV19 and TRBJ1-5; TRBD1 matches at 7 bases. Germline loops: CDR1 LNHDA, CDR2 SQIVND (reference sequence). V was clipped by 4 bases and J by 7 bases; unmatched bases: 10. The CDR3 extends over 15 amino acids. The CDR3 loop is CASSSPGQSSQPQHF. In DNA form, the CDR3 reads TGTGCCAGTAGTAGTCCGGGACAGAGTTCCCAGCCCCAGCATTTT.

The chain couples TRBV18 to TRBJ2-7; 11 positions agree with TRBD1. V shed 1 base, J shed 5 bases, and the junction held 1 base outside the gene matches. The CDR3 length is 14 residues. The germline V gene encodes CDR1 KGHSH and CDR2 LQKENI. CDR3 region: CASSPRTGGDEQYF. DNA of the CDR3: TGTGCCAGCTCACCACGGACAGGGGGCGACGAGCAGTACTTC.

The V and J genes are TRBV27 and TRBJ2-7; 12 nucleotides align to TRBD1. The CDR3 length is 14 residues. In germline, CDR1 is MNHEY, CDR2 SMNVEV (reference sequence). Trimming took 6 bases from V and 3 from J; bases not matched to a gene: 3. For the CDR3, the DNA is TGTGCCAGCAGGGGGACAGGGGGCATCTACGAGCAGTACTTC. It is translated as CASRGTGGIYEQYF.

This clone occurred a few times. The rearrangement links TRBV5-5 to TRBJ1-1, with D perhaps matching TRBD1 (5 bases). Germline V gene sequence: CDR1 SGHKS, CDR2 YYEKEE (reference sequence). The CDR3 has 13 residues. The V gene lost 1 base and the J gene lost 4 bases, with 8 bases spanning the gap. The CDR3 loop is CASSLFGGTEAFF. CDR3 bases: TGTGCCAGCAGCTTGTTTGGGGGCACTGAAGCTTTCTTT.

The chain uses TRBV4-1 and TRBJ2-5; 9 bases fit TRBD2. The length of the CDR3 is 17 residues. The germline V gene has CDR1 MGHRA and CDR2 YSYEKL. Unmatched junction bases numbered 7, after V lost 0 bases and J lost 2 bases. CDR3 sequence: CASSQDVAGGMQETQYF. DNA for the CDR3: TGCGCCAGCAGCCAAGATGTGGCGGGAGGGATGCAAGAGACCCAGTACTTC.

CDR3 in amino acids: CASSFTPNQPQHF. CDR3 DNA: TGTGCCAGCAGCTTTACTCCGAATCAGCCCCAGCATTTT. V and J are TRBV7-2 and TRBJ1-5; D gene unclear. Germline CDR1 is SGHTA and CDR2 is FQGNSA. V was cut by 3 bases and J by 4 bases, with 7 bases left in between. The CDR3 covers 13 residues.

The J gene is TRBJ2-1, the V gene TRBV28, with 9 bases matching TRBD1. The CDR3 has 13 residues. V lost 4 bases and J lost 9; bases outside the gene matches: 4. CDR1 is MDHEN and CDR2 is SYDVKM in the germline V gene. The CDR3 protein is CASSSQGAGEQFF. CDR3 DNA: TGTGCCAGCAGTTCACAGGGGGCCGGTGAGCAGTTCTTC.

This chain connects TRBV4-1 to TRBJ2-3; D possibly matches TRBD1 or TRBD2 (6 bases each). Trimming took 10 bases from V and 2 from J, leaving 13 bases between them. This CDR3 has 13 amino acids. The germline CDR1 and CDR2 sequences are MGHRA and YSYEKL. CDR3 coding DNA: TGCGCCACTGGGGGGCTGTCCACAGATACGCAGTATTTT. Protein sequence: CATGGLSTDTQYF.